What follows are 15 T cell receptor beta chains derived from one specimen sequenced in a study of shared clonotypes between healthy human individuals. Generated by immunoSEQ multiplex PCR, the TCRdb table keeps only in-frame clones and is missing some. Found here are more than 2,000,000 clones, over 85% of them singletons; the top ten hold around 0.15%. What was sequenced was naive CD4+ T cells sorted from blood. The subset was: CD45RA+ positively selected. The origin of the receptors is a man between 18 and 35 years old in good health.

The V call is TRBV28, the J call TRBJ1-5; possible D gene TRBD1, 6 bases. Per the germline V gene, CDR1 is MDHEN and CDR2 is SYDVKM. The ends were cut back, 5 bases at V and 0 bases at J, with 8 bases in the middle. This CDR3 has 14 amino acids. CDR3: CASSTGPSNQPQHF. In DNA, the CDR3 is TGTGCCAGCAGTACAGGGCCTAGCAATCAGCCCCAGCATTTT.

The chain joins TRBV27 to TRBJ2-7; TRBD1 is a possible D gene (6 bases). The CDR3 totals 15 residues. Germline CDR1 reads MNHEY; CDR2 reads SMNVEV (reference sequence). V dropped 6 bases and J dropped 2 bases, with 17 bases sitting between them. CDR3 loop: CASSNKKDRPYEQYF. The CDR3 DNA reads TGTGCCAGCAGCAACAAGAAGGACAGACCCTACGAGCAGTACTTC.

This rearrangement joins TRBV6-5 to TRBJ2-7; 8 bases agree with TRBD2. CDR3 length: 14 residues. Looked up from germline, CDR1 is MNHEY and CDR2 is SVGAGI. With V trimmed by 5 bases and J by 12 bases, 15 bases remained unmatched. As DNA, the CDR3 is TGTGCCAGCAGTCCCCCGGGAGGGGGGCGGTGGCGGTACTTC. It codes for CASSPPGGGRWRYF.

About this clone itself: This specimen includes other DNA sequences encoding the same CDR3. The rearrangement joins TRBV10-3 to TRBJ2-7; TRBD1 might be the D (7 bases). The germline CDR1 and CDR2 sequences are ENHRY and SYGVKD. The CDR3 loop spans 14 amino acids. V lost 2 bases to trimming and J lost 2 bases, with 10 bases between them. In DNA form, the CDR3 reads TGTGCCATCAGTGAGGGAGGGGGCGCCTACGAGCAGTACTTC. This gives the protein CAISEGGGAYEQYF.

The V call is TRBV6-5, the J call TRBJ1-1; TRBD1 aligns across 7 bases. V lost 6 bases to trimming and J lost 4 bases; unmatched junction nucleotides: 8. The CDR3 totals 14 residues. Germline CDR1 reads MNHEY; CDR2 reads SVGAGI. In nucleotides, the CDR3 is TGTGCCAGCAGCCGCCAGGGGGATCGCACTGAAGCTTTCTTT. Translating gives CASSRQGDRTEAFF.

The chain combines TRBV28 with TRBJ1-3, with a tentative D call TRBD1 (6 bases). Germline lookup yields CDR1 MDHEN and CDR2 SYDVKM. V was pared by 3 bases and J by 0 bases, with 12 bases between. This CDR3 is 16 amino acids long. The CDR3 sequence: CASSFTQGHSGNTIYF. DNA for the CDR3: TGTGCCAGCAGTTTCACACAGGGTCACTCTGGAAACACCATATATTTT.

The sample holds one count of this clone. The sample carries other DNA sequences with the same CDR3. V gene TRBV5-4 combines with J gene TRBJ2-5; TRBD2 matches at 7 bases. CDR1 and CDR2 (germline): SGHNT, YYREEE (reference sequence). CDR3 length: 14 amino acids. The junction had 6 bases not matched to a gene; V was cut back by 3 bases and J by 4 bases. The CDR3 is CASSSSGGGETQYF. The CDR3 nucleotides read TGTGCCAGCAGCTCATCGGGGGGAGGAGAGACCCAGTACTTC.

The chain couples TRBV30 to TRBJ2-3, with D perhaps matching TRBD2 (5 bases). V was shortened by 3 bases and J by 2 bases, with 12 bases between the two germline ends. The CDR3 runs to 14 residues. Per the germline V gene, CDR1 is GTSNPN and CDR2 is SVGIG (reference sequence). DNA for the CDR3: TGTGCCTGGAGATTTCGGGATTACACAGATACGCAGTATTTT. Translating it yields CAWRFRDYTDTQYF.

V is TRBV2 and J is TRBJ1-6; D is ambiguous. V lost 8 bases, J lost 6 bases, and 11 bases lay in between. Germline V gene data show CDR1 as SNHLY and CDR2 as FYNNEI. The CDR3 totals 13 residues. The CDR3 spells CASSRVFNSPLHF. CDR3 bases: TGTGCCAGCTCTCGGGTCTTTAATTCACCCCTCCACTTT.

The rearrangement links TRBV6-1 to TRBJ1-5; D is ambiguous. V was clipped by 0 bases and J by 6 bases, with 6 bases between them. This CDR3 comprises 13 residues. CDR1 MNHNS and CDR2 SASEGT come from the germline V gene. Written as DNA, the CDR3 is TGTGCCAGCAGTGAAGCTTCCGGTCAGCCCCAGCATTTT. Protein sequence: CASSEASGQPQHF.

This clone has more than one count but fewer than ten. The CDR3 loop is CASSLGQGIQYF. CDR3 bases: TGTGCCAGCAGCCTGGGACAGGGGATTCAGTACTTC. The rearrangement uses TRBV7-2 and TRBJ2-4; 10 bases line up with TRBD1. Germline values: CDR1 SGHTA, CDR2 FQGNSA. The CDR3 length is 12 residues. J lost 10 bases, V lost 5 bases, and 2 bases had no gene match.

The table lists this clone with a few counts. The chain employs TRBV4-2 and TRBJ1-2; 8 nucleotides match TRBD1. CDR1 and CDR2 from the germline V gene are LGHNA and YNFKEQ. V was pared by 1 base and J by 5 bases, with 9 bases of the junction left unmatched. The CDR3 has 16 amino acids. Here the CDR3 DNA reads TGTGCCAGCAGCCAAGGACCCGAGACAGGGGATTATGGCTACACCTTC. Translated: CASSQGPETGDYGYTF.

This clone was observed a single time. The gene calls are TRBV27 and TRBJ1-2, with D tentatively TRBD1 (5 bases). Germline lookup yields CDR1 MNHEY and CDR2 SMNVEV (reference sequence). The CDR3 loop spans 14 amino acids. V was shortened by 2 bases and J by 3 bases, with 10 bases between the two germline ends. CDR3 coding DNA: TGTGCCAGCAGTTTACGCAGGGAGGACTATGGCTACACCTTC. Its protein is CASSLRREDYGYTF.

This chain connects TRBV7-9 to TRBJ2-5; D is unclear. Gene TRBJ2-7 matches the end of the DNA better, so the J call may be wrong. CDR3 length: 13 amino acids. Germline V gene lookup returns CDR1 SEHNR and CDR2 FQNEAQ (reference sequence). The CDR3 here is CASSWGTVGEQYF. The CDR3 DNA sequence: TGTGCCAGCAGCTGGGGTACGGTTGGCGAGCAGTACTTC.

This clone was detected a few times. The chain is built from TRBV2 and TRBJ1-6; TRBD1 is a possible D gene (5 bases). The germline V gene has CDR1 SNHLY and CDR2 FYNNEI. CDR3 length: 14 residues. V shed 8 bases and J shed 9 bases, with 17 bases lying between them. CDR3 in DNA: TGTGCCAGCGGAAAGGGCAGGGAAAGTTCACCCCTCCACTTT. Its translation is CASGKGRESSPLHF.